Following are 5 T cell receptor beta chains from one sample sequenced in a study of shared clonotypes between healthy human individuals. The repertoire was sequenced with immunoSEQ multiplex PCR; TCRdb's copy has only in-frame clones and lacks some. The sample contains hundreds of thousands of clones, approximately 96% of which appear only once. The naive CD8 fraction comprised CD45RO-negative cells positively selected for CCR7 and excluded terminally differentiated effector memory CD45RA+ cells. Material: naive CD8+ T cells sorted from blood. These receptors all come from a woman aged 25 to 39 in good health.

V usage is TRBV9 and J usage is TRBJ2-7, with D possibly TRBD1 on 6 matching bases. Germline CDR1 and CDR2: SGDLS and YYNGEE. V was trimmed by 3 bases and J by 2 bases, leaving 12 bases between them. The length of the CDR3 is 14 residues. The CDR3 is CASSAGTLPYEQYF. For the CDR3, the DNA is TGTGCCAGCAGCGCCGGGACACTACCCTACGAGCAGTACTTC.

This rearrangement joins TRBV21-1 to TRBJ2-7; the table's D call of TRBD2 was not tested on the DNA. TRBV21-1 is annotated as a pseudogene. The CDR3 contains 16 residues. DNA for the CDR3: TGTGCCAGCAGCAAAGCGCTACGGGAACCTTCCTACGAGCAGTACTTC. Translating it yields CASSKALREPSYEQYF.

The V gene is TRBV20-1, the J gene TRBJ2-1, with 7 bases that match TRBD2. V shed 6 bases and J 8 bases; nucleotides not matched to a gene: 4. The CDR3 sequence is 11 residues long. Germline CDR1 is DFQATT and CDR2 is SNEGSKA (reference sequence). The CDR3 spells CSATSDHEQFF. The CDR3 nucleotides are TGCAGTGCCACTAGCGATCATGAGCAGTTCTTC.

This clone was found once. The CDR3 DNA follows: TGTGCCAGCAGTTTCTACAGGGGGGGTCAGCCCCAGCATTTT. This sequence encodes CASSFYRGGQPQHF. The chain carries TRBV28 and TRBJ1-5; 8 bases match TRBD1. J was trimmed by 6 bases and V by 3 bases; bases with no gene match: 4. The V gene's germline CDR1 is MDHEN and CDR2 SYDVKM. The CDR3 loop spans 14 amino acids.

Of note for this clone: One end of the junction varies from germline; a read error may be responsible. V is TRBV30 and J is TRBJ2-2, with D perhaps TRBD2 (6 bases). In germline, CDR1 is GTSNPN, CDR2 SVGIG (reference sequence). This CDR3 comprises 16 residues. Here the CDR3 DNA reads TGTGCCTGGAGTAACTTTGAGGAAAGCAACACCGGGGGGCTGTTTTTT. It is translated as CAWSNFEESNTGGLFF.